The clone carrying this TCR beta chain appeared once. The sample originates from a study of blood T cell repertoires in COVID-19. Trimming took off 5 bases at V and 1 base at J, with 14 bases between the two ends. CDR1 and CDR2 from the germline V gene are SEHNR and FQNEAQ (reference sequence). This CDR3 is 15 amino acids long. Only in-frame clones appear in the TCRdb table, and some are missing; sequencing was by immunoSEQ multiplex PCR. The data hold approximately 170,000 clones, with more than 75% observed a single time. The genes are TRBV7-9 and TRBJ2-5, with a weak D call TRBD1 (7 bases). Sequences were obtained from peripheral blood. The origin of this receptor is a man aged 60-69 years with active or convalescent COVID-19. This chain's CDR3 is CASSQGGERQETQYF. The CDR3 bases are TGTGCCAGCAGCCAGGGGGGAGAGCGCCAAGAGACCCAGTACTTC.